The 10 T cell receptor beta chains reported below all come from one sample, sequenced in a study of vaccination and CD4 T cells after COVID-19. Described treatment: roughly 10-day PBMC culture with coronavirus spike peptide pools or control peptides (ViraFEST assay). The antigens these receptors bind are not known. Cultured CD4+ T cell DNA was sequenced using the Oncomine TCR Beta short-read assay. Using its own MiXCR run on the PCR reads, TCRdb lists one record per CDR3 protein. This sample has approximately 20,000 distinct CDR3 sequences, with about 56% found just once. Sequencing used CD4+ T cells from blood, cultured in vitro, obtained before SARS-CoV-2 vaccination. These receptors were collected from a human donor who had recovered from COVID-19.

J is TRBJ1-6 and V is TRBV6-1; tentatively, D is TRBD1 (5 bases). The germline V gene encodes CDR1 MNHNS and CDR2 SASEGT. V lost 6 bases and J lost 6, with 15 bases in between. The CDR3 loop spans 15 amino acids. In DNA form, the CDR3 reads TGTGCCAGCAGCCCAAAACTCAGGGTTAATTCACCCCTCCACTTT. This encodes CASSPKLRVNSPLHF.

V and J are TRBV20-1 and TRBJ2-7, with 11 bases lining up with TRBD1. With 3 bases clipped from V and 6 bases from J, the junction kept 7 bases outside the gene matches. Germline-derived CDR1 and CDR2 are DFQATT and SNEGSKA (reference sequence). The CDR3 has 14 amino acids. The CDR3 DNA sequence: TGCAGTGCTAGGGTCCCGGGACAGGGGGGCGAGCAGTACTTC. It yields the protein CSARVPGQGGEQYF.

This rearrangement joins TRBV11-2 to TRBJ2-7, with a tentative D call TRBD2 (5 bases). The CDR3 contains 15 residues. In germline, CDR1 is SGHAT, CDR2 FQNNGV. Trimming shortened V by 0 bases and J by 2 bases, and 11 bases separated the two germline ends. CDR3 residues: CASSLELGMTYEQYF. CDR3 DNA sequence: TGTGCCAGCAGCTTAGAACTCGGGATGACCTACGAGCAGTACTTC.

The chain has TRBV10-2 and TRBJ1-1; D is perhaps TRBD1 (5 bases). The CDR3 consists of 13 residues. In germline, CDR1 is WSHSY, CDR2 SAAADI. Trimming cost V 3 bases and J 0 bases, with 5 bases left between them. In nucleotides, the CDR3 is TGCGCCAGCAGTGAACAGGTGAACACTGAAGCTTTCTTT. Translated, it gives CASSEQVNTEAFF.

The V call is TRBV20-1, the J call TRBJ1-4; the D gene is possibly TRBD1 (6 bases). The CDR3 is 13 residues long. The V gene's germline CDR1 is DFQATT and CDR2 SNEGSKA (reference sequence). V was cut by 6 bases and J by 8 bases, with 16 bases left in between. CDR3 residues: CSAADRVGEKLFF. The CDR3 bases are TGCAGTGCCGCGGACAGAGTCGGGGAAAAACTGTTTTTT.

The chain combines TRBV20-1 with TRBJ2-1, with TRBD2 as a possible D gene (6 bases). Trimming took off 4 bases at V and 8 bases at J, with 21 bases between the two ends. The CDR3 is made up of 15 amino acids. Looked up from germline, CDR1 is DFQATT and CDR2 is SNEGSKA (reference sequence). The CDR3 DNA follows: TGCAGTGCTACCCGGACTAATACCTACCGCGATGAGCAGTTCTTC. It translates to CSATRTNTYRDEQFF.

The J gene is TRBJ1-5, the V gene TRBV18; D not resolved. This CDR3 has 13 residues. V was pared by 2 bases and J by 5 bases, with 7 bases between. CDR1 is KGHSH and CDR2 is LQKENI in the germline V gene. This CDR3 is CASSPEGDQPQHF. CDR3 bases: TGTGCCAGCTCACCAGAAGGTGATCAGCCCCAGCATTTT.

The genes are TRBV18 and TRBJ2-5; no firm D call. V lost 1 base, J lost 4 bases, and 13 bases lay in between. The germline V gene encodes CDR1 KGHSH and CDR2 LQKENI. The CDR3 is 15 residues long. The CDR3 loop is CASSPRLDVGETQYF. Here the CDR3 DNA reads TGTGCCAGCTCACCACGGCTAGACGTGGGAGAGACCCAGTACTTC.

This chain connects TRBV7-6 to TRBJ2-2; D possibly corresponds to TRBD2 (6 bases). The V end lost 1 base, the J end lost 4 bases, and 13 bases lay between the germline ends. The germline V gene has CDR1 SGHVS and CDR2 FNYEAQ. This CDR3 has 16 amino acids. As DNA, the CDR3 is TGTGCCAGCAGCTTAGGTTTCAGGGACTCCACCGGGGAGCTGTTTTTT. Translated, it gives CASSLGFRDSTGELFF.

About this clonotype: The junction departs from the called germline gene at one end, perhaps through a read error. This sequence joins TRBV20-1 and TRBJ1-1; TRBD1 matches at 12 bases. The germline gives CDR1 DFQATT, CDR2 SNEGSKA (reference sequence). The CDR3 has 15 amino acids. CDR3 sequence: CSAHSGTGGNNEAFF. The CDR3 DNA sequence: TGCAGTGCTCACTCCGGGACAGGGGGCAACAATGAAGCTTTCTTT.